This T cell receptor (beta chain) was obtained from a study of identical twins. This clonotype showed up just a few times. TCRdb redid the calling of the 5' RACE reads with MiXCR, one entry per CDR3 protein. This sample yields roughly 470,000 distinct CDR3 sequences, of which over 11% are seen a single time; about 0.97% belongs to the top ten. The data also belong to a second study, concerning yellow fever vaccine responses in identical twins.

Sequencing was done on a sample of CD4+ T cells sorted from blood. The sequence was obtained from a woman between 18 and 30 years old in good health.

CDR3 region: CASRYSGGASYNEQFF. CDR3 nucleotide sequence: TGCGCCAGCAGGTATAGCGGGGGGGCCTCCTACAATGAGCAGTTCTTC. V gene TRBV5-1 combines with J gene TRBJ2-1; 11 bases agree with TRBD2. Germline V gene sequence: CDR1 SGHRS, CDR2 YFSETQ. Losses at the gene ends were 5 bases for V and 0 bases for J; bases not matched to a gene: 4. The CDR3 has 16 amino acids.